These 28 T cell receptor beta chains originate from one sample sequenced in a study of cytomegalovirus exposure and HLA in healthy donors. The PCR had 60 Vbeta and 13 Jbeta primers. Assay: immunoSEQ multiplex PCR; the TCRdb copy retains only in-frame clones and omits some. The repertoire holds roughly 200,000 clones, with roughly 86% as singletons. The sequencing input was PBMCs. Receptor source: a man aged 40-49 years in good health and CMV-seropositive.

The chain joins TRBV9 to TRBJ2-7, with D possibly matching TRBD1 (6 bases). The CDR3 is 13 residues long. Trimming cost V 3 bases and J 1 base, with 8 bases left between them. Germline-derived CDR1 and CDR2 are SGDLS and YYNGEE. DNA for the CDR3: TGTGCCAGCAGCGCACAGGGTTCCTACGAGCAGTACTTC. As protein: CASSAQGSYEQYF.

The J gene is TRBJ1-5, the V gene TRBV30; perhaps TRBD1 as D (5 bases). Germline V gives CDR1 GTSNPN, CDR2 SVGIG (reference sequence). V was shortened by 2 bases and J by 4 bases, with 30 bases between the two germline ends. The CDR3 is 20 residues long. CDR3 in amino acids: CAWSNTFSRGRTELNQPQHF. The DNA of the CDR3 is TGTGCCTGGAGTAACACCTTTAGTAGGGGCCGTACAGAACTTAATCAGCCCCAGCATTTT.

The chain couples TRBV28 to TRBJ1-1; 9 positions match TRBD1. The CDR3 runs to 14 residues. With 2 bases clipped from V and 7 bases from J, the junction kept 5 bases outside the gene matches. CDR1 and CDR2 (germline): MDHEN, SYDVKM. This CDR3 reads CASSLGDRDFEAFF. CDR3 coding DNA: TGTGCCAGCAGTTTAGGGGACAGGGACTTTGAAGCTTTCTTT.

The chain recombines TRBV15 with TRBJ1-2; D possibly corresponds to TRBD1 (6 bases). Germline V CDR1 and CDR2: LNHNV, YYDKDF (reference sequence). Trimming removed 0 bases at V and 4 bases at J, with 9 bases between. This CDR3 region has 14 residues. The CDR3 loop reads CATSRDRGGYGYTF. In DNA, the CDR3 is TGTGCCACCAGCAGAGATAGGGGGGGCTATGGCTACACCTTC. The full variable domain, completed using reference TRBV15 and TRBJ1-2, is DAMVIQNPRYQVTQFGKPVTLSCSQTLNHNVMYWYQQKSSQAPKLLFHYYDKDFNNEADTPDNFQSRRPNTSFCFLDIRSPGLGDTAMYLCATSRDRGGYGYTFGSGTRLTVV.

The sample holds one count of this clone. The genes are TRBV5-1 and TRBJ2-7; 11 bases are a match to TRBD2. The germline V gene has CDR1 SGHRS and CDR2 YFSETQ. The CDR3 consists of 16 residues. Unmatched junction bases numbered 3, after V lost 1 base and J lost 0 bases. In nucleotides, the CDR3 is TGCGCCAGCAGCTTGCGACTAGCGGGGAGCTCCTACGAGCAGTACTTC. Translating gives CASSLRLAGSSYEQYF.

This clone has just a few counts. The rearrangement uses TRBV15 and TRBJ1-3, with D maybe TRBD1 (5 bases). The CDR3 is 13 residues long. Between the trimmed V and J ends, which lost 6 bases and 0 bases, there was a span of 6 bases. Germline V CDR1 and CDR2: LNHNV, YYDKDF (reference sequence). As DNA, the CDR3 is TGTGCCACCAGGACAGCCTCTGGAAACACCATATATTTT. Amino acids: CATRTASGNTIYF.

The rearrangement joins TRBV12-1 to TRBJ2-1; the table's TRBD2 call for D was not verified on the DNA. TRBV12-1 is flagged as a pseudogene. CDR3 size: 19 residues. The CDR3 DNA sequence: TGTGCCAGCAGCTTTGTTTGGGGTACTAGCGGGACCTCCTACAATGAGCAGTTCTTC. This gives the protein CASSFVWGTSGTSYNEQFF.

This clone showed up just a few times. The genes are TRBV27 and TRBJ1-5, with unresolved D. Germline V gene data show CDR1 as MNHEY and CDR2 as SMNVEV (reference sequence). The CDR3 loop spans 17 amino acids. V was pared by 5 bases and J by 2 bases, with 19 bases between. Here the CDR3 DNA reads TGTGCCAGCAGTCCTCTCCTTCGCCGCGGTGGCAATCAGCCCCAGCATTTT. It specifies CASSPLLRRGGNQPQHF.

The V and J genes are TRBV7-3 and TRBJ1-2; D might be TRBD1 (6 bases). V lost 5 bases to trimming and J lost 5 bases, with 21 bases between them. Germline V gene lookup returns CDR1 SGHTA and CDR2 FQGTGA. The CDR3 spans 16 residues. Here the CDR3 reads CASSLVRGSGVYGYTF. The CDR3 DNA sequence: TGTGCCAGCAGCCTCGTAAGGGGGAGTGGGGTGTATGGCTACACCTTC.

The chain joins TRBV10-3 to TRBJ2-2, with 10 nucleotides matching TRBD1. CDR3 length equals 18 residues. From germline, CDR1 is ENHRY and CDR2 SYGVKD. With 4 bases clipped from V and 1 base from J, the junction kept 9 bases outside the gene matches. The CDR3 region is CAISAGTGVVMNTGELFF. CDR3 coding DNA: TGTGCCATCAGTGCTGGGACAGGGGTCGTAATGAACACCGGGGAGCTGTTTTTT.

This clone has only one observation. The chain recombines TRBV7-9 with TRBJ1-6; D is undetermined. The germline V gene has CDR1 SEHNR and CDR2 FQNEAQ (reference sequence). This CDR3 comprises 13 residues. The V and J ends lost 2 bases and 7 bases respectively, with 6 bases between them. The CDR3 DNA reads TGTGCCAGCAGCTTACCCGGGAATTCACCCCTCCACTTT. Translating it yields CASSLPGNSPLHF.

This chain joins TRBV9 and TRBJ2-5; 8 nucleotides match TRBD2. Losses at the gene ends were 2 bases for V and 5 bases for J; bases not matched to a gene: 8. CDR3 size: 15 residues. Germline CDR1 is SGDLS and CDR2 is YYNGEE. The CDR3 is CASSVQAGGRETQYF. CDR3 sequence (DNA): TGTGCCAGCAGCGTCCAGGCGGGGGGAAGGGAGACCCAGTACTTC.

A few counts support this clone. The V and J genes are TRBV11-2 and TRBJ2-7; TRBD1 is a possible D gene (5 bases). Germline loops: CDR1 SGHAT, CDR2 FQNNGV. There are 15 residues in the CDR3. Trimming removed 1 base from V and 2 bases from J, with 12 bases in between. The CDR3 loop reads CASSLVGQGPYEQYF. CDR3 nucleotides: TGTGCCAGCAGCTTAGTAGGCCAGGGCCCCTACGAGCAGTACTTC.

CDR3 nucleotides: TGTGCCAGCTTTCGACAGGGAGGAACTGAAGCTTTCTTT. This encodes CASFRQGGTEAFF. The J gene is TRBJ1-1, the V gene TRBV6-5; 7 bases align to TRBD1. Germline lookup yields CDR1 MNHEY and CDR2 SVGAGI. The V segment lost 8 bases and the J segment 5 bases; nucleotides outside the gene matches: 8. The CDR3 totals 13 residues.

V is TRBV11-3 and J is TRBJ2-5, with D possibly being TRBD1 (6 bases). CDR1 is SGHNT and CDR2 is YENEEA in the germline V gene. The germline V and J ends were trimmed by 5 bases and 5 bases, with 21 bases remaining between them. CDR3 length equals 16 residues. The CDR3 region has the DNA TGTGCCAGCAGCAAGACACCGGGACAAAGGTCGGAGACCCAGTACTTC. Translated: CASSKTPGQRSETQYF.

The CDR3 sequence: CASSGGQDSYEQYF. The CDR3 nucleotides read TGTGCCAGCAGCGGGGGACAAGACTCCTACGAGCAGTACTTC. The V gene is TRBV5-4, the J gene TRBJ2-5; TRBD1 is a possible D gene (6 bases). The closer fit of TRBJ2-7 to the DNA end suggests the J call may be wrong. Germline CDR1 is SGHNT and CDR2 is YYREEE (reference sequence). The CDR3 covers 14 residues.

The chain carries TRBV5-1 and TRBJ1-2; D is uncertain. V lost 0 bases to trimming and J lost 2 bases, with 11 bases between them. The V gene's germline CDR1 is SGHRS and CDR2 YFSETQ. The CDR3 extends over 15 amino acids. The CDR3 DNA reads TGCGCCAGCAGCTTGGATAGCCCTCTAAACTATGGCTACACCTTC. It encodes CASSLDSPLNYGYTF.

J is TRBJ1-2 and V is TRBV5-1; a possible D gene is TRBD1 (5 bases). CDR3 length: 13 amino acids. Trimming stripped 4 bases from V and 3 bases from J, with 10 bases between. Germline CDR1 and CDR2: SGHRS and YFSETQ. This CDR3 reads CASSLQDHYGYTF. The CDR3 bases are TGCGCCAGCAGCCTACAGGACCACTATGGCTACACCTTC.

The chain recombines TRBV2 with TRBJ2-6, with 8 bases matching TRBD1. CDR1 is SNHLY and CDR2 is FYNNEI in the germline V gene. V was pared by 6 bases and J by 0 bases, with 7 bases of the junction left unmatched. The CDR3 covers 17 residues. Here the CDR3 DNA reads TGTGCCAGCAGCGGACAGGGTTTTCTCTCTGGGGCCAACGTCCTGACTTTC. Protein sequence: CASSGQGFLSGANVLTF. Based on the CDR3 plus reference TRBV2 and TRBJ2-6, the full variable domain is EPEVTQTPSHQVTQMGQEVILRCVPISNHLYFYWYRQILGQKVEFLVSFYNNEISEKSEIFDDQFSVERPDGSNFTLKIRSTKLEDSAMYFCASSGQGFLSGANVLTFGAGSRLTVL.

The CDR3 spells CASSEWGTGESYTF. CDR3 nucleotides: TGTGCCAGCAGTGAATGGGGGACAGGGGAAAGCTACACCTTC. The J gene is TRBJ1-2, the V gene TRBV25-1, with 10 bases lining up with TRBD1. CDR1 is MGHDK, CDR2 SYGVNS, per germline. Trimming removed 1 base from V and 9 bases from J; junction bases left unmatched: 5. The CDR3 loop spans 14 amino acids.

V is TRBV30 and J is TRBJ2-7; D perhaps matches TRBD1 (6 bases). The CDR3 length is 15 residues. V lost 1 base and J lost 5, with 18 bases in between. Germline V gene lookup returns CDR1 GTSNPN and CDR2 SVGIG (reference sequence). CDR3 coding DNA: TGTGCCTGGAGTGCGAACAGGGTTTTCGTGCACGAGCAGTACTTC. Its translation: CAWSANRVFVHEQYF.

This clone was seen a few times. The rearrangement uses TRBV7-9 and TRBJ1-1; 8 bases are a match to TRBD1. The CDR3 runs to 15 residues. J gave up 1 base and V 1 base, and 2 bases lay outside the gene matches. The germline gives CDR1 SEHNR, CDR2 FQNEAQ (reference sequence). In DNA, the CDR3 is TGTGCCAGCAGCTTAGGGACAGGGACGAACACTGAAGCTTTCTTT. Its translation: CASSLGTGTNTEAFF. The complete variable domain, with remaining parts taken from reference TRBV7-9 and TRBJ1-1, reads DTGVSQNPRHKITKRGQNVTFRCDPISEHNRLYWYRQTLGQGPEFLTYFQNEAQLEKSRLLSDRFSAERPKGSFSTLEIQRTEQGDSAMYLCASSLGTGTNTEAFFGQGTRLTVV.

This chain links TRBV2 with TRBJ2-7, with D unresolved. V shed 8 bases and J shed 0 bases, with 5 bases lying between them. This CDR3 spans 11 amino acids. CDR1 is SNHLY, CDR2 FYNNEI, per germline. In DNA, the CDR3 is TGTGCCAGCCAGGCCTCCTACGAGCAGTACTTC. It specifies CASQASYEQYF.

The chain has TRBV7-6 and TRBJ1-3; a possible D gene is TRBD1 (6 bases). This CDR3 is built from 16 residues. V gave up 4 bases and J gave up 2 bases, with 15 bases separating them. Germline assignment: CDR1 SGHVS and CDR2 FNYEAQ. CDR3 sequence (DNA): TGTGCCAGCAGCTCAATGGGGGCAGGGCCTGGAAACACCATATATTTT. Translating gives CASSSMGAGPGNTIYF.

This chain uses TRBV25-1 with TRBJ2-7; 9 bases agree with TRBD1. Unmatched junction bases numbered 5, after V lost 7 bases and J lost 1 base. The CDR3 sequence is 14 residues long. CDR1 and CDR2 from the germline V gene are MGHDK and SYGVNS. CDR3 nucleotide sequence: TGTGCCAGCAACAGGGGGCTGGGATCCTACGAGCAGTACTTC. Translation gives CASNRGLGSYEQYF.

The chain couples TRBV5-1 to TRBJ1-6, with D unclear. V was trimmed by 3 bases and J by 8 bases, leaving 9 bases between them. CDR1 is SGHRS, CDR2 YFSETQ, per germline. This CDR3 has 13 amino acids. The DNA of the CDR3 is TGCGCCAGCAGCTCCAATTTTGATTCACCCCTCCACTTT. Amino acids: CASSSNFDSPLHF.

The sample holds one count of this clone. The chain uses TRBV21-1 and TRBJ2-7; TRBD2 reflects the table's D call only, with no check against the DNA. TRBV21-1 is labeled a pseudogene. The CDR3 loop spans 15 amino acids. The DNA for the CDR3 is TGTGCCAGCACCGAGCCTAGCGGGGGGCCCTACGAGCAGTACTTC. Translated, it gives CASTEPSGGPYEQYF.

This clone was detected only a few times. The chain combines TRBV5-8 with TRBJ1-1; D gene uncertain. The germline CDR1 and CDR2 sequences are SGHTS and YDEGEE. This CDR3 has 15 amino acids. Trimming pared 4 bases from V and 6 bases from J, leaving 19 bases between. The CDR3, as DNA: TGTGCCAGCAGCCGCCCGCGCTCCCGGGAGGCTGAAGCTTTCTTT. Translated, it gives CASSRPRSREAEAFF.